The T cell receptor beta chain described here comes from a study of response to subunit inactivated influenza vaccine. TCRdb re-analysed the RT-PCR reads in MiXCR, keeping a single row per CDR3 protein. Among more than 550,000 distinct CDR3 sequences listed, around 11% were seen once. Trimming shortened V by 3 bases and J by 4 bases, and 24 bases separated the two germline ends. CDR1 and CDR2 from the germline V gene are KGHSH and LQKENI. The CDR3 runs to 19 residues. This clonotype was observed a handful of times. This same sample was also taken into another study, of T cells expressing NK-cell markers. That work adds: 5'RACE template switching built TCR beta cDNA with unique molecular identifiers.

The chain recombines TRBV18 with TRBJ2-2, with TRBD2 as a possible D gene (5 bases). The sequencing here drew on PBMCs from blood, taken on the day of vaccination. This clonotype was obtained from a man in his fifties who received an inactivated influenza vaccine. The CDR3 loop reads CASSPSGRGLGEGTGELFF. In nucleotides, the CDR3 is TGTGCCAGCTCACCCTCCGGTAGAGGGCTCGGAGAGGGCACCGGGGAGCTGTTTTTT.